This T cell receptor beta chain is from a study of Ad26.COV2.S vaccination and SARS-CoV-2 variants. The treatment: roughly 20 received Ad26.COV2.S at low or high dose, single or two shots; about 5 received placebo; per-sample allocation not given. Collection of samples fell on day 63 after the first vaccine or placebo injection. Assay: immunoSEQ multiplex PCR; the TCRdb copy retains only in-frame clones and omits some. Among about 350,000 clones, around 83% were seen once, and the ten largest hold roughly 3.5%. CDR3 length: 15 amino acids. Trimming at V came to 6 bases and at J to 6 bases, leaving 8 bases not matched to a gene. The V gene's germline CDR1 is KGHSH and CDR2 LQKENI.

The chain has TRBV18 and TRBJ2-2; 9 positions match TRBD2. This sequence originates from a person between 18 and 65 years old who received the Ad26.COV2.S COVID-19 vaccine or a placebo. Sequenced here: peripheral blood, sampled in a trial of Ad26.COV2.S vaccine versus placebo. The CDR3 sequence is CASSPGLATPGELFF. CDR3 in DNA: TGTGCCAGCTCGCCTGGACTAGCGACTCCCGGGGAGCTGTTTTTT.